These T cell receptor beta chains were read from a single sample in a study of T cell responses to AZD1222 COVID-19 vaccine. Measured with immunoSEQ multiplex PCR; TCRdb has only the in-frame clones, and not every one. Altogether about 150,000 clones are present, 90% being singletons, with the ten largest covering 1.8%. Source: peripheral blood, taken on day 0 of AZD1222 vaccination. These receptors came from an adult in good health. Both conserved end residues are part of each CDR3. Fields, in order: clone size, J gene, D gene, V gene, CDR3 DNA, CDR3 protein. A D gene is named only where the DNA matches it firmly. Some rows mark clone size as missing; the rest say once, few, many or name a class of expanded clone.

>-|TRBJ2-5|-|TRBV4-1
TGCGCCAGCAGCCAAGACATTGGGACCCAGTACTTC
CASSQDIGTQYF
>-|TRBJ2-1|-|TRBV30
TGTGCCTGGAGGCCTCTAGAGTACAATGAGCAGTTCTTC
CAWRPLEYNEQFF
>-|TRBJ1-5|TRBD1|TRBV28
TGTGCCAGCAGTCCAAGGACAGGTGGTCAGCCCCAGCATTTT
CASSPRTGGQPQHF
>-|TRBJ1-2|-|TRBV15
TGTGCCACCACCTCTCAGGGGATCTACACCTTC
CATTSQGIYTF
>-|TRBJ2-5|TRBD1|TRBV18
TGTGCCAGCTCAAGACAGGGGGCGCACGAGACCCAGTACTTC
CASSRQGAHETQYF
>-|TRBJ2-7|-|TRBV11-2
TGTGCCAGCAGCGCCCGGGCTAAAATCAACGAGCAGTACTTC
CASSARAKINEQYF
>-|TRBJ1-1|-|TRBV2
TGTGCCAGGACGGGGGGGAACACTGAAGCTTTCTTT
CARTGGNTEAFF
>-|TRBJ2-1|TRBD1|TRBV6-2/TRBV6-3
TGTGCCAGCAGCCGGGACAGCTCCTACAATGAGCAGTTCTTC
CASSRDSSYNEQFF
>-|TRBJ2-7|TRBD1|TRBV9
TGTGCCAGCAGCGTAGGGACAGGGGACGAGCAGTACTTC
CASSVGTGDEQYF
>-|TRBJ1-6|-|TRBV7-2
TGTGCCAGCAGCCCTGGGGGTTTCGATTCACCCCTCCACTTT
CASSPGGFDSPLHF
>once|TRBJ2-3|-|TRBV24-1
TGTGCCACCAGTGTTAAGGGGTTCACAGATACGCAGTATTTT
CATSVKGFTDTQYF
>-|TRBJ2-7|TRBD2|TRBV5-1
TGCGCCAGCGGAGAAAGCGGGAGCCCCCTCTACGAGCAGTACTTC
CASGESGSPLYEQYF
>-|TRBJ1-6|-|TRBV6-5
TGTGCCAGCAGACCTAAGTCGGTGTCACCCCTCCACTTT
CASRPKSVSPLHF